This T cell receptor (beta chain) is drawn from a study of blood T cells in healthy people across ages. The V and J ends lost 6 bases and 10 bases, in that order; junction bases with no gene match: 3. This CDR3 is built from 11 residues. This clonotype was picked up a small number of times. Next came a second PCR, run for 7 to 11 cycles, which used a sample-barcoded 5' primer along with a J-beta primer mix. TCRdb redid the calling of the 5' RACE reads with MiXCR, one entry per CDR3 protein. The data hold under 950,000 distinct CDR3 sequences, with about 20% observed a single time. The sequence was obtained from a man between 70 and 80 years old in good health. What was sequenced was blood. This chain uses TRBV12-3 or TRBV12-4 with TRBJ2-1; 7 nucleotides agree with TRBD1. CDR3 residues: CASSRQGEQFF. The CDR3 DNA sequence: TGTGCCAGCAGCCGACAGGGCGAGCAGTTCTTC.